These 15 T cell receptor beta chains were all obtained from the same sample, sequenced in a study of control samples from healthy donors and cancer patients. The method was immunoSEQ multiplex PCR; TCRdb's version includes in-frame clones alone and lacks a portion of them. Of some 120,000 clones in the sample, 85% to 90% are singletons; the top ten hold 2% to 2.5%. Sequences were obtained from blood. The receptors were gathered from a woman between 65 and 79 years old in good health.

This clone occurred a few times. The CDR3 DNA sequence: TGTGCCAGCTCACCATCACAGGGGGCAGGCACTGAAGCTTTCTTT. This sequence encodes CASSPSQGAGTEAFF. The chain links TRBV18 to TRBJ1-1; 9 nucleotides match TRBD1. The CDR3 consists of 15 residues. Germline values: CDR1 KGHSH, CDR2 LQKENI. V was pared by 2 bases and J by 4 bases, with 5 bases of the junction left unmatched.

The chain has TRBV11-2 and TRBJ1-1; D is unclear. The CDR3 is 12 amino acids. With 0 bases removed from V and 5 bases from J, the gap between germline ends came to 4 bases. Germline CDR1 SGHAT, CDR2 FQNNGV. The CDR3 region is CASSLDRTEAFF. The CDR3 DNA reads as TGTGCCAGCAGCTTAGATCGGACTGAAGCTTTCTTT.

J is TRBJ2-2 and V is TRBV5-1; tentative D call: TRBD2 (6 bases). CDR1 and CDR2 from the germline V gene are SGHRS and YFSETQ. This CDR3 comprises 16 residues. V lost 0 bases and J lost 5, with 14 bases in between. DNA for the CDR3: TGCGCCAGCAGCTTGGTCGAAGAGGGGAGGACCGGGGAGCTGTTTTTT. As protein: CASSLVEEGRTGELFF.

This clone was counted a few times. CDR3: CASSLEGYSYGYTF. CDR3 DNA sequence: TGTGCCAGCAGCCTGGAAGGGTACAGCTATGGCTACACCTTC. This rearrangement joins TRBV9 to TRBJ1-2; D is undetermined. CDR3 length equals 14 residues. Germline CDR1 SGDLS, CDR2 YYNGEE. With 4 bases removed from V and 4 bases from J, the gap between germline ends came to 14 bases.

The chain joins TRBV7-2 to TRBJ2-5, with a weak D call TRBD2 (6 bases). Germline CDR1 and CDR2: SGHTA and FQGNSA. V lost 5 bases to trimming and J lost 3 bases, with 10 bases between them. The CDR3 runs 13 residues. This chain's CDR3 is CASSRGAEETQYF. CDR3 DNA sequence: TGTGCCAGCAGCCGCGGGGCCGAAGAGACCCAGTACTTC.

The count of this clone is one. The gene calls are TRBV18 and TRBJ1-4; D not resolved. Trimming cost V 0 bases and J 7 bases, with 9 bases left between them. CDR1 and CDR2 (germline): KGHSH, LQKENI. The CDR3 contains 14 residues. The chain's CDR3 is CASSPPSGREKLFF. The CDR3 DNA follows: TGTGCCAGCTCACCACCGTCCGGGCGTGAAAAACTGTTTTTT. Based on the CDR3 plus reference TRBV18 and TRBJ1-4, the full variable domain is NAGVMQNPRHLVRRRGQEARLRCSPMKGHSHVYWYRQLPEEGLKFMVYLQKENIIDESGMPKERFSAEFPKEGPSILRIQQVVRGDSAAYFCASSPPSGREKLFFGSGTQLSVL.

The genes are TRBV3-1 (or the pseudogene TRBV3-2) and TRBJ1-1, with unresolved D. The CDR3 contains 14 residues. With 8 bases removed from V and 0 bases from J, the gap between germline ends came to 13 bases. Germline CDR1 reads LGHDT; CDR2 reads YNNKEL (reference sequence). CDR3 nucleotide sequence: TGTGCCAGCCTCCCCGCCGGGGTGAACACTGAAGCTTTCTTT. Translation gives CASLPAGVNTEAFF.

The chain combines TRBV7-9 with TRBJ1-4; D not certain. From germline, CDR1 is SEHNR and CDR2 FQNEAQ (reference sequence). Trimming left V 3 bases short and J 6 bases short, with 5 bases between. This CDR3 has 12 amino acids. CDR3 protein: CASSFPHEKLFF. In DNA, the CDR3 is TGTGCCAGCAGCTTCCCGCATGAAAAACTGTTTTTT.

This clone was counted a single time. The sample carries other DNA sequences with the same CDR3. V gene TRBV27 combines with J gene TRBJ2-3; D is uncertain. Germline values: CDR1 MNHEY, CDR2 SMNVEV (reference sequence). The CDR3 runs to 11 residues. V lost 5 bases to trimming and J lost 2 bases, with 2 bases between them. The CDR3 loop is CASSATDTQYF. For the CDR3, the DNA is TGTGCCAGCAGTGCCACAGATACGCAGTATTTT.

CDR3 DNA sequence: TGTGCCAGCTCCTTATCGTCGTACTCTGGAAACACCATATATTTT. Protein product: CASSLSSYSGNTIYF. The rearrangement links TRBV4-2 to TRBJ1-3; D is unclear. The germline V gene encodes CDR1 LGHNA and CDR2 YNFKEQ. Trimming shortened V by 8 bases and J by 0 bases, and 14 bases separated the two germline ends. The CDR3 loop spans 15 amino acids.

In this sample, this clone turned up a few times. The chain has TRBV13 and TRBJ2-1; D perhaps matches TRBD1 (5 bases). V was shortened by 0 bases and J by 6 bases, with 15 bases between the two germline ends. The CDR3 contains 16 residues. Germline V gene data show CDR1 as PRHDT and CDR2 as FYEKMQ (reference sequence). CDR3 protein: CASSLGLQGWGNEQFF. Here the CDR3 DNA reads TGTGCCAGCAGCTTAGGTTTGCAGGGTTGGGGCAATGAGCAGTTCTTC.

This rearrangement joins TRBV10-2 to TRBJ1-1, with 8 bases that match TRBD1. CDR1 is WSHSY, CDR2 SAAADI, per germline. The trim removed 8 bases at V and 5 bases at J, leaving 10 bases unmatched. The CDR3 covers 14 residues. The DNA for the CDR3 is TGCGCCAGCCGTACCCAGGGGGCGCGGACTGAAGCTTTCTTT. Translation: CASRTQGARTEAFF.

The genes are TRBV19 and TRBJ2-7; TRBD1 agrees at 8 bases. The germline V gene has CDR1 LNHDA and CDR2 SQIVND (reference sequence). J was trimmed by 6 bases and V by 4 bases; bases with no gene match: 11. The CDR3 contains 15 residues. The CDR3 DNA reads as TGTGCCAGTAGTAGAATTGAGGGACAGGCGGGCGAGCAGTACTTC. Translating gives CASSRIEGQAGEQYF.

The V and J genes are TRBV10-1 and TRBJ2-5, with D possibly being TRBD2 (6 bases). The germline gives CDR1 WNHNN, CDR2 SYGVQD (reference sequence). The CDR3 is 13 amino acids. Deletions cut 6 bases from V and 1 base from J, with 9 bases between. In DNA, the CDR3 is TGCGCCAGCAGCAGGACTACCCAAGAGACCCAGTACTTC. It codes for CASSRTTQETQYF.

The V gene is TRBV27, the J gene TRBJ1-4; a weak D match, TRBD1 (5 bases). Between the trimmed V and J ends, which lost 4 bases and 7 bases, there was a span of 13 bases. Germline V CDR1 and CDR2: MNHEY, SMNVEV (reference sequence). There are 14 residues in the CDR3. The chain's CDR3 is CASSSGTEPEKLFF. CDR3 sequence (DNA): TGTGCCAGCAGTTCAGGGACGGAACCTGAAAAACTGTTTTTT.